Presented here are 5 T cell receptor beta chains from one specimen sequenced in a study of blood T cells in healthy people across ages. For the second PCR, which ran for 7 to 11 cycles, a sample-barcoded 5' primer and a J-beta primer mix were used. TCRdb re-called the 5' RACE reads through MiXCR, storing one row per CDR3 protein. The sample holds around 1,700,000 distinct CDR3 sequences; 28% are singletons and the top ten take roughly 8.2%. The sample consisted of blood. The receptors shown here come from a young woman in good health.

This clonotype was detected only a few times. The gene calls are TRBV24-1 and TRBJ2-1; D call uncertain. The DNA end lines up better with TRBJ2-7; the J call may be wrong. The germline V gene encodes CDR1 KGHDR and CDR2 SFDVKD. The length of the CDR3 is 14 residues. The CDR3 bases are TGTGCCACCAGTGCGGGCGGCTCCTACAATGAGCAGTACTTC. Amino acids: CATSAGGSYNEQYF.

The rearrangement uses TRBV28 and TRBJ2-3; a possible D gene is TRBD2 (6 bases). CDR1 MDHEN and CDR2 SYDVKM come from the germline V gene. The CDR3 loop spans 15 amino acids. With 4 bases removed from V and 0 bases from J, the gap between germline ends came to 11 bases. The CDR3: CASSSLGTSTDTQYF. The CDR3, as DNA: TGTGCCAGCAGTTCCCTCGGGACTAGCACAGATACGCAGTATTTT.

This chain uses TRBV5-5 with TRBJ2-4; 9 nucleotides match TRBD2. Germline lookup yields CDR1 SGHKS and CDR2 YYEKEE (reference sequence). After removal of 0 bases from V and 1 base from J, the junction contained 2 bases not matched to a gene. The CDR3 covers 16 residues. The CDR3: CASSLGGLAAKNIQYF. In DNA form, the CDR3 reads TGTGCCAGCAGCTTGGGAGGACTAGCGGCCAAAAACATTCAGTACTTC. The whole variable domain, filled in from reference TRBV5-5 and TRBJ2-4, reads DAGVTQSPTHLIKTRGQQVTLRCSPISGHKSVSWYQQVLGQGPQFIFQYYEKEERGRGNFPDRFSARQFPNYSSELNVNALLLGDSALYLCASSLGGLAAKNIQYFGAGTRLSVL.

A few counts support this clonotype. The chain combines TRBV5-1 with TRBJ2-3; D call uncertain. Deletions cut 4 bases from V and 4 bases from J, with 13 bases between. Germline CDR1 is SGHRS and CDR2 is YFSETQ. The CDR3 is 14 residues long. This CDR3 reads CASSLSSLADTQYF. Written as DNA, the CDR3 is TGCGCCAGCAGCCTCAGCAGTCTGGCAGATACGCAGTATTTT.

The V call is TRBV7-6, the J call TRBJ2-5; D call uncertain. The V and J ends lost 6 bases and 5 bases respectively, with 10 bases between them. CDR3 length: 12 amino acids. Germline CDR1 reads SGHVS; CDR2 reads FNYEAQ. The CDR3 coding sequence is TGTGCCAGCAGGCAAACCGGGGAGACCCAGTACTTC. Protein: CASRQTGETQYF.